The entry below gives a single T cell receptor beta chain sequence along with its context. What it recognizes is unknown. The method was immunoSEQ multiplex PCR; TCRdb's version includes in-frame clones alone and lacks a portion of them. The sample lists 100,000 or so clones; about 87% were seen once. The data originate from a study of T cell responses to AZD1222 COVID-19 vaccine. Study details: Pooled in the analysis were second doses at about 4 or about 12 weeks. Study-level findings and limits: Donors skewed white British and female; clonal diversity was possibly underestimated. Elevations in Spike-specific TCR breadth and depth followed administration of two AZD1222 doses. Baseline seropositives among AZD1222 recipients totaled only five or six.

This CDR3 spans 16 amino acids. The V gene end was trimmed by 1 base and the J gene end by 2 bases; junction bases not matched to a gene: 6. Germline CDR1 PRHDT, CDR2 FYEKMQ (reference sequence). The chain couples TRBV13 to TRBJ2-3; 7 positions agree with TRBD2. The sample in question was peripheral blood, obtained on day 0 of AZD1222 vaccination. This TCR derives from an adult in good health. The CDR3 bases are TGTGCCAGCAGCTTAGCGGGGCGGGAGTCCACAGATACGCAGTATTTT. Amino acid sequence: CASSLAGRESTDTQYF.